One and the same sample provided the 7 T cell receptor beta chains below, sequenced in a study of blood T cell repertoires in COVID-19. Method: immunoSEQ multiplex PCR; TCRdb's copy keeps in-frame clones and lacks some. Counted here are 250,000 to 300,000 clones, about 87% occurring once; the ten biggest clones make up more than 4.5%. The specimen sequenced was peripheral blood. Every receptor here comes from a woman between 55 and 75 years old with COVID-19, enrolled during active disease.

The chain has TRBV3-1 (or the pseudogene TRBV3-2) and TRBJ1-6; D not resolved. CDR3 length equals 14 residues. In germline, CDR1 is LGHDT, CDR2 YNNKEL (reference sequence). The V and J ends lost 6 bases and 6 bases respectively, with 12 bases between them. The CDR3 nucleotides read TGTGCCAGCAGTCACGGTCCCCCTAATTCACCCCTCCACTTT. It encodes CASSHGPPNSPLHF.

The rearrangement joins TRBV27 to TRBJ2-4; TRBD1 aligns across 8 bases. Germline CDR1 and CDR2: MNHEY and SMNVEV (reference sequence). This CDR3 region has 14 residues. The V and J ends lost 4 bases and 6 bases, in that order; junction bases with no gene match: 5. Written as DNA, the CDR3 is TGTGCCAGCAGTTGGTCGGACAGGGTAAACATTCAGTACTTC. This sequence encodes CASSWSDRVNIQYF.

The rearrangement links TRBV6-2 or TRBV6-3 to TRBJ2-5, with 10 bases matching TRBD2. This CDR3 has 15 amino acids. In germline, CDR1 is MNHEY, CDR2 SVGEGT. V gave up 2 bases and J gave up 5 bases; unmatched junction bases: 5. CDR3: CASSYQSGRDETQYF. DNA for the CDR3: TGTGCCAGCAGTTACCAGAGCGGGAGGGATGAGACCCAGTACTTC.

This clone occurred once. The gene calls are TRBV30 and TRBJ2-3; the match to TRBD2 covers 10 bases. The J segment lost 5 bases and the V segment lost 1 base, leaving 6 bases of the junction unmatched. CDR1 and CDR2 (germline): GTSNPN, SVGIG (reference sequence). The CDR3 has 15 residues. CDR3 protein: CAWSASGRARDTQYF. The CDR3 DNA sequence: TGTGCCTGGAGTGCGAGCGGGAGGGCCCGAGATACGCAGTATTTT.

Written as DNA, the CDR3 is TGTGCCATCAGTGAGACAGGAGAAGGTGAAGCTTTCTTT. This sequence encodes CAISETGEGEAFF. J is TRBJ1-1 and V is TRBV10-3; the D gene is possibly TRBD1 (5 bases). V lost 2 bases and J lost 7, with 11 bases in between. The germline V gene encodes CDR1 ENHRY and CDR2 SYGVKD. This CDR3 has 13 residues.

Remarks on this clone: The sample holds other DNA sequences that translate to the same CDR3. The rearrangement joins TRBV30 to TRBJ1-3; D may be TRBD1 (5 bases). The germline V and J ends were trimmed by 2 bases and 0 bases, with 8 bases remaining between them. Looked up from germline, CDR1 is GTSNPN and CDR2 is SVGIG (reference sequence). The CDR3 loop spans 14 amino acids. The chain's CDR3 is CAWSLGGSGNTIYF. The CDR3 coding sequence is TGTGCCTGGAGTCTCGGGGGCTCTGGAAACACCATATATTTT. Variable domain in full (rest from reference TRBV30 and TRBJ1-3): SQTIHQWPATLVQPVGSPLSLECTVEGTSNPNLYWYRQAAGRGLQLLFYSVGIGQISSEVPQNLSASRPQDRQFILSSKKLLLSDSGFYLCAWSLGGSGNTIYFGEGSWLTVV.

The J gene is TRBJ1-2, the V gene TRBV24-1, with TRBD1 as a possible D gene (6 bases). Trimming took 5 bases from V and 4 from J, leaving 16 bases between them. Germline V CDR1 and CDR2: KGHDR, SFDVKD. This CDR3 is built from 15 residues. CDR3 DNA: TGTGCCACCAGTGCAGGGGCAACATTGCCCTATGGCTACACCTTC. This codes for CATSAGATLPYGYTF.